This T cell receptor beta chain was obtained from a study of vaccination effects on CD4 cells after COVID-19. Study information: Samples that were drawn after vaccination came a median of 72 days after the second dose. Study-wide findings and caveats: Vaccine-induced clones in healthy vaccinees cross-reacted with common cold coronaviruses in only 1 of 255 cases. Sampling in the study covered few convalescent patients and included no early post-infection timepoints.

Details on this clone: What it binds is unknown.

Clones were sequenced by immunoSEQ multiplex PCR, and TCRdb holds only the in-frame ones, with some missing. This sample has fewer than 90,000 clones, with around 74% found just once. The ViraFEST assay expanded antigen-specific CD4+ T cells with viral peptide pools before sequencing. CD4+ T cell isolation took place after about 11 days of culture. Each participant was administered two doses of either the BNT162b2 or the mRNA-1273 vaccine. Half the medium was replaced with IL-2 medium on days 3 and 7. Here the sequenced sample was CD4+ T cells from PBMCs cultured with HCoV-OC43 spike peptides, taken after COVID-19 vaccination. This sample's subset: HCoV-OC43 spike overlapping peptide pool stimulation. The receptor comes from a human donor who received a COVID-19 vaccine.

CDR3 residues: CASSIDGGGVPVEKLFF. Written as DNA, the CDR3 is TGTGCCAGTAGTATAGATGGAGGGGGCGTTCCTGTTGAAAAACTGTTTTTT. The chain combines TRBV19 with TRBJ1-4; 7 bases are a match to TRBD1. The CDR3 sequence is 17 residues long. The junction had 11 bases not matched to a gene; V was cut back by 0 bases and J by 7 bases. CDR1 LNHDA and CDR2 SQIVND come from the germline V gene (reference sequence).